The following is a T cell receptor beta chain sequence with its context. Germline V gives CDR1 SNHLY, CDR2 FYNNEI. There are 14 residues in the CDR3. Between the trimmed V and J ends, which lost 6 bases and 9 bases, there was a span of 15 bases. Method: immunoSEQ multiplex PCR; TCRdb's copy keeps in-frame clones and lacks some. The sample has some 320,000 clones, approximately 89% seen once. This sample is drawn from a study of blood T cell repertoires in COVID-19. This chain uses TRBV2 with TRBJ1-6, with no clear D. Sample: peripheral blood. This TCR came from a woman aged 25 to 39 with COVID-19, enrolled during active disease. The CDR3 nucleotides are TGTGCCAGCAGCTCTCGGACCGGGAGTTCACCCCTCCACTTT. Residues: CASSSRTGSSPLHF.